The next 30 T cell receptor beta chains were all read from a single sample in a study of regulatory T cells in long-lasting Graves disease. This sample's time point: newly diagnosed GD, antithyroid drugs for less than 3 months. From PBMCs, RNA was extracted and then used to make the TCR library. Through Arm-PCR of CDR3 regions and iRepertoire HTBI primers, TCR beta libraries were built. Each CDR3 protein is one row after TCRdb ran MiXCR on the multiplex PCR reads. The sample contains 350,000 to 450,000 distinct CDR3 sequences, under 15% of which appear only once. These data were also reused for a study on T cells in Graves' hyperthyroidism and ophthalmopathy.

The specimen comprised peripheral blood mononuclear cells (PBMCs), sampled at new diagnosis, from a patient treated with antithyroid drugs. Every receptor here comes from a woman in her 30s with Graves disease.

Many counts were recorded for this clonotype. The chain combines TRBV18 with TRBJ2-1, with D uncertain. This CDR3 region has 12 residues. Trimming left V 3 bases short and J 6 bases short, with 6 bases between. CDR1 KGHSH and CDR2 LQKENI come from the germline V gene. In nucleotides, the CDR3 is TGTGCCAGCTCACCCCTAACCAATGAGCAGTTCTTC. It translates to CASSPLTNEQFF.

As regards this clonotype: This sequence may be a read error, since a much larger clone differs from it by one base. The V call is TRBV20-1, the J call TRBJ2-7; perhaps D is TRBD1 or TRBD2 (5 bases each). CDR3 length equals 14 residues. Trimming left V 1 base short and J 7 bases short, with 17 bases between. Germline V gene lookup returns CDR1 DFQATT and CDR2 SNEGSKA (reference sequence). The CDR3 spells CSARGGSTYNEQYF. The CDR3 nucleotides are TGCAGTGCTAGAGGGGGGAGTACCTACAATGAGCAGTACTTC.

About this clonotype: A much larger clone is a single base away; this may be a read error. This chain links TRBV2 with TRBJ2-1; 11 bases are a match to TRBD2. The CDR3 extends over 15 amino acids. J was trimmed by 9 bases and V by 10 bases; bases with no gene match: 14. Germline V lookup: CDR1 SNHLY, CDR2 FYNNEI. The CDR3 protein is CATIGLAGALSEQFF. The CDR3 nucleotides are TGTGCCACCATCGGACTAGCGGGCGCCCTCAGTGAGCAGTTCTTC.

This clonotype was counted a few times. The genes are TRBV5-1 and TRBJ2-1; D remains unclear. With 4 bases removed from V and 5 bases from J, the gap between germline ends came to 4 bases. The CDR3 covers 11 residues. CDR1 SGHRS and CDR2 YFSETQ come from the germline V gene. DNA of the CDR3: TGCGCCAGCAGCATAGACAATGAGCAGTTCTTC. It codes for CASSIDNEQFF.

The chain joins TRBV4-1 to TRBJ2-5; possible D gene TRBD2, 6 bases. This CDR3 comprises 17 residues. V was shortened by 0 bases and J by 4 bases, with 18 bases between the two germline ends. CDR1 is MGHRA, CDR2 YSYEKL, per germline. The CDR3 sequence is CASSQDSPSARGETQYF. CDR3 in DNA: TGCGCCAGCAGCCAAGATAGTCCTAGCGCAAGGGGAGAGACCCAGTACTTC.

This chain joins TRBV19 and TRBJ2-2; 10 bases map to TRBD2. CDR3 length equals 15 residues. V lost 4 bases and J lost 4; bases outside the gene matches: 3. Germline V lookup: CDR1 LNHDA, CDR2 SQIVND (reference sequence). CDR3 in DNA: TGTGCCAGTAGTAGGGCTAGCGGGAGCACCGGGGAGCTGTTTTTT. It encodes CASSRASGSTGELFF.

This clonotype was seen repeatedly, ten times or more. This chain uses TRBV7-2 with TRBJ2-1; weak D call: TRBD1 (6 bases). The CDR3 covers 16 residues. Germline V gene lookup returns CDR1 SGHTA and CDR2 FQGNSA. V dropped 1 base and J dropped 4 bases, with 14 bases sitting between them. CDR3 protein: CASSLVQGSPYNEQFF. The CDR3 DNA reads as TGTGCCAGCAGCTTAGTGCAGGGGTCGCCATACAATGAGCAGTTCTTC.

This clonotype was recorded a few times. This chain links TRBV12-3 or TRBV12-4 with TRBJ1-1, with TRBD1 matching 9 bases. Germline trimming cut 6 bases from V and 8 bases from J; bases unmatched to any gene: 13. This CDR3 has 15 residues. CDR3: CASSSQGALPTEAFF. The CDR3 nucleotides are TGTGCCAGCAGCTCACAGGGGGCCCTCCCGACCGAAGCTTTCTTT.

The sample holds many counts of this clonotype. Mismatch with germline at one junction end may stem from a read error. The chain links TRBV5-5 to TRBJ1-1, with 7 bases identical to TRBD1. The CDR3 covers 15 residues. Germline loops: CDR1 SGHKS, CDR2 YYEKEE (reference sequence). CDR3 in amino acids: CASTPLQGMNTEASF. The CDR3 DNA is TGTGCCAGCACCCCCTTACAGGGGATGAACACTGAAGCTTCCTTT.

This clonotype was detected only a few times. The chain recombines TRBV14 with TRBJ2-7; 9 bases line up with TRBD2. CDR1 is SGHDN and CDR2 is FVKESK in the germline V gene. V trimming: 4 bases; J trimming: 1 base; junction bases outside the gene matches: 14. The CDR3 is 18 amino acids. CDR3 nucleotide sequence: TGTGCCAGCAGCCCCGGGGGAATAGCGGGAGCTCATTCCTACGAGCAGTACTTC. Translated, it gives CASSPGGIAGAHSYEQYF.

Ten or more counts support this clonotype. The chain couples TRBV6-5 to TRBJ2-3; TRBD2 matches at 10 bases. V shed 4 bases, J shed 1 base, and the junction held 8 bases outside the gene matches. Germline-derived CDR1 and CDR2 are MNHEY and SVGAGI. The CDR3 is 17 residues long. The CDR3 DNA reads TGTGCCAGCAGTTGGGGGCCTCTAGCGGGAGGCACAGATACGCAGTATTTT. This codes for CASSWGPLAGGTDTQYF.

There are many counts of this clonotype. The chain joins TRBV19 to TRBJ2-7; D is perhaps TRBD2 (6 bases). Germline V gene sequence: CDR1 LNHDA, CDR2 SQIVND (reference sequence). CDR3 length equals 15 residues. The V end was cut by 7 bases, the J end by 3 bases, with 19 bases between. The CDR3 region has the DNA TGTGCCAGTACCACGACCGCGGGGCGCGTCTACGAGCAGTACTTC. Its translation is CASTTTAGRVYEQYF.

A word on this clonotype: A much larger clone lies one base from this, so it may be a read error. Since no conserved phenylalanine or tryptophan closes the CDR3, a read error is the likely cause. This chain joins TRBV6-1 and TRBJ2-3; TRBD2 matches at 15 bases. The CDR3 totals 19 residues. The J segment lost 2 bases and the V segment lost 5 bases, leaving 11 bases of the junction unmatched. CDR1 and CDR2 (germline): MNHNS, SASEGT. The CDR3, as DNA: TGTGCCAGCAGTACTCGGACTAGCGGGAGGGCCAGTATCACAGATACGCAGTATTCT. It yields the protein CASSTRTSGRASITDTQYS.

J is TRBJ2-1 and V is TRBV4-1, with a weak D call TRBD2 (5 bases). V dropped 1 base and J dropped 6 bases, with 13 bases sitting between them. Germline CDR1 and CDR2: MGHRA and YSYEKL. The CDR3 spans 15 residues. The CDR3 reads CASSQGSVPANEQFF. DNA of the CDR3: TGCGCCAGCAGCCAAGGTAGCGTCCCGGCCAATGAGCAGTTCTTC.

Ten or more counts support this clonotype. The chain uses TRBV6-9 and TRBJ2-1, with D possibly being TRBD2 (5 bases). CDR1 is MNHGY and CDR2 is SVAAGI in the germline V gene. The CDR3 length is 15 residues. Trimming left V 3 bases short and J 8 bases short, with 17 bases between. The CDR3 loop is CASSYAQAGADEQFF. DNA of the CDR3: TGTGCCAGCAGTTACGCGCAGGCGGGCGCCGATGAGCAGTTCTTC.

V and J are TRBV5-5 and TRBJ1-6, with a possible D match to TRBD1 (6 bases). Trimming cost V 2 bases and J 3 bases, with 12 bases left between them. The germline V gene has CDR1 SGHKS and CDR2 YYEKEE (reference sequence). The CDR3 has 16 amino acids. The CDR3, as DNA: TGTGCCAGCAGCTTAAGTGGGGGCTACTATAATTCACCCCTCCACTTT. It yields the protein CASSLSGGYYNSPLHF.

This chain links TRBV12-3 or TRBV12-4 with TRBJ1-1, with D perhaps TRBD1 (6 bases). CDR3 length: 16 residues. Between the trimmed V and J ends, which lost 3 bases and 4 bases, there was a span of 18 bases. CDR3 loop: CASSFWTVLRATEAFF. DNA of the CDR3: TGTGCCAGCAGTTTCTGGACAGTACTTCGAGCCACTGAAGCTTTCTTT.

This clonotype occurred many times. In DNA form, the CDR3 reads TGTGCCAGCAGCGCCGGCATCATCAGTGAGCAGTTCTTC. Encoded protein: CASSAGIISEQFF. The chain employs TRBV13 and TRBJ2-1; D not certain. Germline V lookup: CDR1 PRHDT, CDR2 FYEKMQ (reference sequence). The CDR3 runs to 13 residues. Trimming shortened V by 5 bases and J by 9 bases, and 14 bases separated the two germline ends.

Ten or more counts support this clonotype. The chain carries TRBV24-1 and TRBJ2-7; maybe TRBD1 (6 bases). CDR3 length: 13 amino acids. The germline V and J ends were trimmed by 7 bases and 5 bases, with 14 bases remaining between them. Germline values: CDR1 KGHDR, CDR2 SFDVKD. The CDR3 loop is CATSGQSDNEQYF. As DNA, the CDR3 is TGTGCCACCAGCGGACAGTCGGACAACGAGCAGTACTTC.

This clonotype was seen only a few times. The V gene is TRBV20-1, the J gene TRBJ1-1; D not certain. Per the germline V gene, CDR1 is DFQATT and CDR2 is SNEGSKA (reference sequence). The CDR3 loop spans 11 amino acids. V was trimmed by 3 bases and J by 4 bases, leaving 6 bases between them. The CDR3 nucleotides are TGCAGTGCTAGGGGAGCCACTGAAGCTTTCTTT. This sequence encodes CSARGATEAFF.

The chain couples TRBV27 to TRBJ2-2; 14 bases are a match to TRBD2. With V trimmed by 5 bases and J by 13 bases, 9 bases remained unmatched. CDR3 length: 15 amino acids. CDR1 is MNHEY, CDR2 SMNVEV, per germline (reference sequence). This chain's CDR3 is CASSPGLAGGMGLFF. The CDR3 DNA is TGTGCCAGCAGTCCAGGACTAGCGGGAGGAATGGGGCTGTTTTTT.

Ten or more counts support this clonotype. The chain is built from TRBV6-1 and TRBJ2-1; D gene uncertain. From germline, CDR1 is MNHNS and CDR2 SASEGT. This CDR3 is built from 14 residues. V lost 5 bases, J lost 3 bases, and 11 bases lay in between. The CDR3 reads CASSPTDDYNEQFF. DNA for the CDR3: TGTGCCAGCAGTCCCACCGACGACTACAATGAGCAGTTCTTC.

This clonotype showed up many times. This chain uses TRBV2 with TRBJ2-2; no definite D call. V dropped 2 bases and J dropped 1 base, with 14 bases sitting between them. CDR1 and CDR2 (germline): SNHLY, FYNNEI. The CDR3 is 17 amino acids. As DNA, the CDR3 is TGTGCCAGCAGTGAACCCGGACCTTTACTGAACACCGGGGAGCTGTTTTTT. Translated: CASSEPGPLLNTGELFF.

The sample holds many counts of this clonotype. The chain couples TRBV6-1 to TRBJ2-7, with unresolved D. The CDR3 totals 14 residues. Trimming shortened V by 4 bases and J by 3 bases, and 13 bases separated the two germline ends. Germline assignment: CDR1 MNHNS and CDR2 SASEGT. In nucleotides, the CDR3 is TGTGCCAGCAGTGGAAAAACCCCGAGCTACGAGCAGTACTTC. Amino acids: CASSGKTPSYEQYF.

This clonotype has a count of ten or more. The CDR3 loop is CASSLDGREAKNIQYF. CDR3 DNA: TGCGCCAGCAGCCTGGACGGAAGGGAGGCCAAAAACATTCAGTACTTC. The chain has TRBV5-1 and TRBJ2-4, with a tentative D call TRBD2 (5 bases). The V gene's germline CDR1 is SGHRS and CDR2 YFSETQ. The CDR3 is 16 residues long. Between the trimmed V and J ends, which lost 4 bases and 1 base, there was a span of 15 bases. The full variable domain, its missing parts supplied by reference TRBV5-1 and TRBJ2-4, is KAGVTQTPRYLIKTRGQQVTLSCSPISGHRSVSWYQQTPGQGLQFLFEYFSETQRNKGNFPGRFSGRQFSNSRSEMNVSTLELGDSALYLCASSLDGREAKNIQYFGAGTRLSVL.

This clonotype was found many times. The DNA for the CDR3 is TGTGCCTGGAAGTACGGAGTCAGCTATGGCTACACCTTC. Translated, it gives CAWKYGVSYGYTF. The chain combines TRBV30 with TRBJ1-2; D is unclear. Germline V CDR1 and CDR2: GTSNPN, SVGIG (reference sequence). Trimming removed 4 bases from V and 4 bases from J, with 13 bases in between. The CDR3 runs 13 residues.

The V and J genes are TRBV19 and TRBJ1-5; no definite D call. Germline CDR1 LNHDA, CDR2 SQIVND (reference sequence). The V end was cut by 0 bases, the J end by 2 bases, with 11 bases between. The CDR3 length is 16 residues. The CDR3 sequence: CASSIEVSFGNQPQHF. In DNA, the CDR3 is TGTGCCAGTAGTATAGAAGTCAGTTTTGGCAATCAGCCCCAGCATTTT.

The rearrangement joins TRBV2 to TRBJ1-3; TRBD1 aligns across 8 bases. The length of the CDR3 is 15 residues. Trimming took 6 bases from V and 4 from J; bases not matched to a gene: 8. Germline V gene data show CDR1 as SNHLY and CDR2 as FYNNEI. CDR3 residues: CASRSRDRPGNTIYF. In nucleotides, the CDR3 is TGTGCCAGCAGGTCCCGGGACAGGCCGGGAAACACCATATATTTT.

The table lists this clonotype with many counts. The chain joins TRBV29-1 to TRBJ1-2, with 7 bases aligning to TRBD1. The V gene's germline CDR1 is SQVTM and CDR2 ANQGSEA. V lost 0 bases and J lost 7; bases outside the gene matches: 11. This CDR3 contains 15 residues. The CDR3 is CSVEDRKGGLGGYTF. CDR3 in DNA: TGCAGCGTTGAAGATCGCAAAGGGGGCTTGGGTGGCTACACCTTC. Combining the CDR3 with reference TRBV29-1 and TRBJ1-2 gives the whole variable domain SAVISQKPSRDICQRGTSLTIQCQVDSQVTMMFWYRQQPGQSLTLIATANQGSEATYESGFVIDKFPISRPNLTFSTLTVSNMSPEDSSIYLCSVEDRKGGLGGYTFGSGTRLTVV.

This chain uses TRBV12-3 or TRBV12-4 with TRBJ2-7, with D possibly matching TRBD1 (6 bases). The CDR3 consists of 13 residues. The V and J ends lost 3 bases and 6 bases respectively, with 12 bases between them. The CDR3 protein is CASSLSRGVEQYF. The DNA for the CDR3 is TGTGCCAGCAGTTTGTCCAGGGGCGTCGAGCAGTACTTC.